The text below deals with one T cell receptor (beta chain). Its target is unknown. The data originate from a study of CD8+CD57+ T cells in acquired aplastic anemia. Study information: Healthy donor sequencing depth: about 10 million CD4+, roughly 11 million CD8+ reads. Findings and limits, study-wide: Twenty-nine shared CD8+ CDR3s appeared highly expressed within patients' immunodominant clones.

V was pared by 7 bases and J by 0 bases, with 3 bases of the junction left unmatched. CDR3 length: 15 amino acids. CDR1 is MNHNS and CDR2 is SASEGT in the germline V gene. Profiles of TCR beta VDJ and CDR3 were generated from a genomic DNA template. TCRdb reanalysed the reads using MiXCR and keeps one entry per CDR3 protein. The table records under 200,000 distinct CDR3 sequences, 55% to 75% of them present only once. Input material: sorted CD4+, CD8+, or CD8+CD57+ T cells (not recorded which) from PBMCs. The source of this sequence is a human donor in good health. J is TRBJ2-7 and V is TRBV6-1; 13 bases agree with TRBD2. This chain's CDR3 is CASTRTSGSSYEQYF. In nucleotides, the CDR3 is TGTGCCAGCACCCGGACTAGCGGGAGCTCCTACGAGCAGTACTTC.